This T cell receptor (beta chain) was sequenced during a study of cytomegalovirus exposure and HLA in healthy donors. Details on this clone: Its specificity is not known.

PCR was performed using 60 Vbeta and 13 Jbeta primers. TCRdb's copy holds only in-frame clones and misses some; the assay was immunoSEQ multiplex PCR. The table records over 85,000 clones, roughly 76% of them present only once. Whole-study results and caveats: Three chains linked to CMV were shown in vitro to be specific for CMV antigens.

The CDR3 totals 16 residues. Germline V CDR1 and CDR2: MNHNY, SVGAGI (reference sequence). The V end lost 6 bases, the J end lost 2 bases, and 19 bases lay between the germline ends. The sequenced sample consisted of PBMCs. The source is a man aged 35-49 years in good health and CMV-seronegative. The V and J genes are TRBV6-6 and TRBJ2-5; possible D gene TRBD2, 7 bases. The CDR3 coding sequence is TGTGCCAGCAGCACGGGTGGCGGGGGCCTTCAAGAGACCCAGTACTTC. It codes for CASSTGGGGLQETQYF.